This T cell receptor (beta chain) emerged from a study of tumor-infiltrating lymphocytes in primary liver carcinoma. Trimming took 3 bases from V and 5 from J, leaving 2 bases between them. The CDR3 runs 11 residues. Total RNA (roughly 550 ng) served as template for TCR beta cDNA synthesis primed by a constant-region primer. Each TCR beta library was derived from three nested multiplex PCR rounds that employed slightly modified ARM-PCR. PCR rounds one and two used TRBV1-TRBV30 forward primers with a C-beta reverse primer for around 9 cycles each. Using its own MiXCR run on the multiplex PCR reads, TCRdb lists one record per CDR3 protein. The sample has about 320,000 distinct CDR3 sequences; approximately 58% are singletons. Germline DNA was extracted alongside blood RNA, which was obtained from unsorted whole blood. This clonotype appeared a few times. A clone one base away is much larger, so this may be a read error.

Sequenced sample: peripheral blood. This sequence was found in a woman aged 30 to 39 with primary liver carcinoma and hepatitis B virus infection. This chain uses TRBV12-3 or TRBV12-4 with TRBJ1-5; no firm D call. CDR3 loop: CASSLDQPQHF. CDR3 DNA: TGTGCCAGCAGTTTGGATCAGCCCCAGCATTTT.